The entry that follows covers one TCR beta chain sequence. Its antigen is not identified. Repertoires were generated with immunoSEQ multiplex PCR, while TCRdb's copy carries only in-frame clones and drops some. The table records over 1,000 clones, over 65% of them present only once. The data originate from a study of T cell clonotyping in hematopoietic cell transplantation. Study-wide findings and caveats: Without cell sorting, CD4 versus CD8 contributions remain unresolved.

This CDR3 region has 13 residues. The V gene lost 3 bases and the J gene lost 3 bases, with 9 bases spanning the gap. Germline V gives CDR1 SGHTA, CDR2 FQGTGA. Sequencing was performed on PBMCs, taken 30 days after allogeneic stem cell transplant. This TCR was recovered from a female patient aged 50 to 60 who had an allogeneic stem cell transplant, so the T cells may come from the graft donor. Some clones in this sample may be carry-over from other donors' samples. The chain is built from TRBV7-3 and TRBJ2-7; D is uncertain. CDR3 nucleotide sequence: TGTGCCAGCAGCTTGGTAACCGACTACGAGCAGTACTTC. Its protein is CASSLVTDYEQYF.